The rows below give T cell receptor beta chains drawn from one sample of a study of T-cell memory formation after mild COVID-19. One entry per CDR3 protein, called by TCRdb with MiXCR from the 5' RACE reads. The sample contains 560,000 or so distinct CDR3 sequences, approximately 15% of which appear only once. Sequenced: PBMCs or a T cell subset sorted from them (not recorded which). These receptors were taken from an adult woman who had mild COVID-19 (a few samples of this study predate the infection). Cell type and time point are not known. The CDR3 runs from the conserved cysteine through the conserved F or W. D genes are given only for firm matches. The size entry is marked missing in some rows and otherwise reads once, few, many or a size class.

j_call v_call clone_size d_call cdr3_aa cdr3_nt
TRBJ2-3 TRBV7-9 . . CASSLWGLTGADTQYF TGTGCCAGCAGCTTATGGGGGCTTACTGGAGCAGATACGCAGTATTTT
TRBJ2-7 TRBV6-2/TRBV6-3 . TRBD1 CASRPTGDRTYEQYF TGTGCCAGCAGGCCCACAGGGGACCGAACCTACGAGCAGTACTTC
TRBJ2-1 TRBV23-1 . TRBD2 CASSLTGGKPNNEQFF TGCGCCAGCAGTCTCACCGGGGGGAAGCCAAACAATGAGCAGTTCTTC
TRBJ2-3 TRBV25-1 many TRBD2 CASSELAGATDTQYF TGTGCCAGCAGTGAACTAGCGGGAGCCACAGATACGCAGTATTTT
TRBJ1-2 TRBV7-9 . . CASSLVGTNYGYTF TGTGCCAGCAGCTTAGTGGGAACTAACTATGGCTACACCTTC
TRBJ2-5 TRBV7-9 . . CASSSPGYQETQYF TGTGCCAGCAGCTCCCCGGGGTACCAAGAGACCCAGTACTTC
TRBJ2-7 TRBV27 few . CASSFGYGSSYEQYF TGTGCCAGCAGTTTCGGCTATGGGTCCTCCTACGAGCAGTACTTC
TRBJ2-7 TRBV7-2 . . CASSPRRGFYEQYF TGTGCCAGCAGCCCCCGTAGGGGATTCTACGAGCAGTACTTC
TRBJ2-5 TRBV12-3/TRBV12-4 . . CASSPLFKEETQYF TGTGCCAGCAGCCCCCTATTTAAGGAAGAGACCCAGTACTTC
TRBJ1-1 TRBV18 once . CASSPQALNTEAFF TGTGCCAGCTCACCGCAGGCATTGAACACTGAAGCTTTCTTT
TRBJ1-3 TRBV3-1 . . CASSQVFSGPGNTIYF TGTGCCAGCAGCCAAGTTTTTTCGGGTCCTGGAAACACCATATATTTT
TRBJ2-1 TRBV7-3 few TRBD1 CASSPNRDRGNEQFF TGTGCCAGCAGCCCCAACCGGGACAGGGGGAATGAGCAGTTCTTC
TRBJ2-5 TRBV5-1 few TRBD1 CASSSRTGGMWETQYF TGCGCCAGCAGCTCTCGGACAGGTGGGATGTGGGAGACCCAGTACTTC
TRBJ2-5 TRBV6-1 many . CASRTGMRETQYF TGTGCCAGCAGAACAGGGATGAGGGAGACCCAGTACTTC
TRBJ2-7 TRBV30 few . CAWSVGRLYEQYF TGTGCCTGGAGTGTAGGCAGGCTCTACGAGCAGTACTTC
TRBJ2-3 TRBV3-1 many . CASSQAALGRDTQYF TGTGCCAGCAGCCAAGCGGCTCTTGGGAGGGATACGCAGTATTTT
TRBJ2-1 TRBV18 . . CASSTPTGSYNEQFF TGTGCCAGCTCCACCCCTACAGGTTCCTACAATGAGCAGTTCTTC